The present entry profiles one T cell receptor beta chain with its context. The clone's antigen remains unknown. Base qualities are missing; no much larger clone stands one base away. V is cut back by 6 bases and J by 1 base, with 6 bases in the junction unmatched. CDR3 length: 16 amino acids, cysteine to phenylalanine. Just CDR3 DNA is preserved here, 48 bases in frame from base 1. The time point tag for this specimen amounts to: patch test 1, 2 weeks after DPC sensitization. Read against the paper, the sample's treatment or condition label means: therapeutic diphenylcyclopropenone sensitization with weekly scalp DPC. Blood at each patch-test visit was drawn before the patch test was applied. To be eligible, patients had to be aged 18 to 70, diagnosed with alopecia and judged suitable for DPC therapy, while pregnant patients were excluded. Total RNA was isolated from unfractionated whole blood collected in Tempus Blood RNA tubes.

This entry comes from a study of human T cells and chemical hapten exposure (dated by TCRdb to the early 2020s). About the full investigation: For sensitization, 2% DPC in acetone was applied to a 2 cm by 2 cm area of upper inner arm skin. Libraries were pooled for sequencing, and variation in per-sample TCR yields was attributed mainly to small differences in library volumes within the pool. Throughout the approximately 24-week study period, patients were also given weekly therapeutic DPC doses on the scalp. Patch testing was done on the upper back using Finn chambers containing 0.01% DPC, and results were scored after 6 days according to International Contact Dermatitis Research Group standards. Patient blood was sampled pre-sensitization (week 0) and at 2, 6 and about 24 weeks after DPC sensitization. Alopecia areata with under or over 50% scalp involvement, alopecia totalis and alopecia universalis were represented in the patient cohort, which was mostly female. Under 30 alopecia patients gave blood for TCR sequencing at one to four time points (pre-sensitization, 2, 6 and 24 weeks). Peripheral blood TCR repertoire changes were tracked in vivo in alopecia patients during primary and secondary sensitization to the hapten diphenylcyclopropenone (DPC). Paper-wide results and their limitations: The number of PT1 expanded TCRs positively correlated with patch test score, significant at thresholds 8, 16 and 32 but not 4. Significantly more large CDR3 similarity clusters were formed by expanded TCRs than by pre-sensitization or healthy control sets, consistent with antigen-driven responses. No change with DPC sensitization was found in the number of TCRs above 1 in 1000 frequency, and no evidence of global repertoire structure alterations was found. Repeated subsampling changed both the strength of the expansion versus patch-test correlation and the threshold at which the correlation became significant. All patients had alopecia, a presumed autoimmune disease, so their immune response might differ from that of healthy individuals.

Receptor amplification or capture employed RACE. The instrument given in TCRdb is NextSeq 500. During library preparation, unique molecular identifiers were attached to individual cDNA molecules so that TCRs could be counted quantitatively and reproducibly. For every blood RNA sample, sequencing covered both the TCR alpha and TCR beta chains. As for the authors' bioinformatics: Samples had a median of roughly 99,000 TCRs, with a range from 23,224 to 690,600. V, J and CDR3 annotation of the TCR reads was performed with the Decombinator software suite. Every sample was subsampled to the same number of TCRs (28,000) for the PS versus PT1 abundance plots. Expanded TCRs were defined as absent before sensitization and observed at least eight times at the 2-week time point. TCRdb reprocessing: public reads trimmed at Q25 with fastp, clones called with MiXCR, in-frame beta chains kept. Each entry is one CDR3 protein sequence, shown with its most common DNA and genes. These V and J calls are TCRdb output, not the study's own analysis. For this sample the table gives some 180,000 distinct CDR3 sequences, of which 20% to 25% were detected only once. The ten largest clones take up under 7% of the sample.

This TCR was recovered from a woman aged 45 to 65 with alopecia areata. Some clones in this sample may be carry-over from other donors' samples. The rearranged chain carries TRBV12-3 or TRBV12-4 and TRBJ2-3; a stretch of 11 junction bases matches TRBD2. The sample consisted of whole blood, taken in connection with sensitization to the hapten diphenylcyclopropenone (DPC). The nucleotides read TGTGCCAGCAGCCCGACTAGCGGGGCCCGCACAGATACGCAGTATTTT. This yields the protein CASSPTSGARTDTQYF.